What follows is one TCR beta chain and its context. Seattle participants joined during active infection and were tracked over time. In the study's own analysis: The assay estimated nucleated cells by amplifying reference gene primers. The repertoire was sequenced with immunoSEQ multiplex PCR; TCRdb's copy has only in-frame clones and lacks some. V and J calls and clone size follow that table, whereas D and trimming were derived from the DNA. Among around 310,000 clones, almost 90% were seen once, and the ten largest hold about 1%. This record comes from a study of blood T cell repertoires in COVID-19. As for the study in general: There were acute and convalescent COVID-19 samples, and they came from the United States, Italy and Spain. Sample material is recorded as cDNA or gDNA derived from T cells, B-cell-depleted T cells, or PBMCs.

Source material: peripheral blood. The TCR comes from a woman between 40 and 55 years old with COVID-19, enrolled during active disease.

CDR3 sequence: CASSPISPTGAQHF. The CDR3 bases are TGTGCCAGCAGTCCAATTTCCCCGACAGGGGCCCAGCATTTT. The gene calls are TRBV28 and TRBJ1-5, with 8 nucleotides matching TRBD1. The CDR3 consists of 14 residues. Germline V lookup: CDR1 MDHEN, CDR2 SYDVKM. V was pared by 5 bases and J by 11 bases, with 11 bases of the junction left unmatched.